The T cell receptor (beta chain) under discussion was sequenced for a study of blood T cell repertoires in COVID-19. This CDR3 has 14 residues. Germline-derived CDR1 and CDR2 are MNHEY and SVGAGI. V lost 7 bases, J lost 8 bases, and 19 bases lay in between. Method: immunoSEQ multiplex PCR; TCRdb's copy keeps in-frame clones and lacks some. The top ten hold around 4% of the sample, which has roughly 150,000 clones, around 76% seen once. Sequenced sample: peripheral blood. The receptor was isolated from a man aged 55 to 70 with acute or convalescent COVID-19. The chain carries TRBV6-5 and TRBJ2-3, with TRBD1 as a possible D gene (6 bases). CDR3 sequence reads: CASILGQTAGTQYF. The CDR3 DNA reads as TGTGCCAGCATCCTAGGACAGACCGCGGGTACGCAGTATTTT.